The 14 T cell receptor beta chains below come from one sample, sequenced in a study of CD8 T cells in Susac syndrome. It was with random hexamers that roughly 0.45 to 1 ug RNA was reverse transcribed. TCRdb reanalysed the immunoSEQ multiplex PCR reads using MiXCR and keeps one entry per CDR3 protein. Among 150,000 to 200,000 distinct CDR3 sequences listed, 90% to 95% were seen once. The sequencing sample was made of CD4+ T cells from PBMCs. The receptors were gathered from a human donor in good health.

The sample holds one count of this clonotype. For the CDR3, the DNA is TGCAGTGCTAACGACAGGGGAAAGTACGAGCAGTACTTC. Its translation: CSANDRGKYEQYF. V and J are TRBV20-1 and TRBJ2-7; TRBD1 agrees at 8 bases. Germline CDR1 DFQATT, CDR2 SNEGSKA (reference sequence). J was trimmed by 4 bases and V by 4 bases; bases with no gene match: 6. The CDR3 spans 13 residues.

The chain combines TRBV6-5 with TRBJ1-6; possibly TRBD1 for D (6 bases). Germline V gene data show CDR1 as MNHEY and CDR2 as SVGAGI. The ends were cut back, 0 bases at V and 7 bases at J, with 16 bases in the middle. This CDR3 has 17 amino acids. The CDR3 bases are TGTGCCAGCAGTTACTCGAATGTCAGGGGAGGGAATTCACCCCTCCACTTT. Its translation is CASSYSNVRGGNSPLHF.

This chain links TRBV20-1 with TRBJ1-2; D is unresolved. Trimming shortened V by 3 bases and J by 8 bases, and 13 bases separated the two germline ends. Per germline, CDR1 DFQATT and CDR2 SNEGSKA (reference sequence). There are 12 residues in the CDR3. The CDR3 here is CSASRFEYGYTF. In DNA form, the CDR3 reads TGCAGTGCTAGCAGGTTTGAGTACGGCTACACCTTC.

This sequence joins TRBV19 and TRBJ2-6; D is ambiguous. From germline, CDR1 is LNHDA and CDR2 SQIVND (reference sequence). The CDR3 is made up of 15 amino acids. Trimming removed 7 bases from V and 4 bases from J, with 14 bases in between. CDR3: CASTDALTGANVLTF. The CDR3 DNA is TGTGCCAGTACCGACGCCCTTACCGGGGCCAACGTCCTGACTTTC.

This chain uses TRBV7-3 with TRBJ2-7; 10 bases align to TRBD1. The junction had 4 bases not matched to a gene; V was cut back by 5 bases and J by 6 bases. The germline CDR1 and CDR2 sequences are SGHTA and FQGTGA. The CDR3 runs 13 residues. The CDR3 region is CASSDGQGGEQYF. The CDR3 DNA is TGTGCCAGCAGCGACGGACAGGGGGGCGAGCAGTACTTC.

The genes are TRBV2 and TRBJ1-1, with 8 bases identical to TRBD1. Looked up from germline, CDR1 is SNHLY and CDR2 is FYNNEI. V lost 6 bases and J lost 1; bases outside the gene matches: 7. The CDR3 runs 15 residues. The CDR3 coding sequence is TGTGCCAGCAGGATGACAGGGGAAGAGAACACTGAAGCTTTCTTT. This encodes CASRMTGEENTEAFF.

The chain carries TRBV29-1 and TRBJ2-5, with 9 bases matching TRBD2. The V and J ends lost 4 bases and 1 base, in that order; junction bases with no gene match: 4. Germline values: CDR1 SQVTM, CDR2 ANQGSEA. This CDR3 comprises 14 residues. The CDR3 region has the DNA TGCAGCGTTGCGGCGGGGGGGCTCCAAGAGACCCAGTACTTC. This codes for CSVAAGGLQETQYF. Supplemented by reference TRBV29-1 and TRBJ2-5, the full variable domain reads SAVISQKPSRDICQRGTSLTIQCQVDSQVTMMFWYRQQPGQSLTLIATANQGSEATYESGFVIDKFPISRPNLTFSTLTVSNMSPEDSSIYLCSVAAGGLQETQYFGPGTRLLVL.

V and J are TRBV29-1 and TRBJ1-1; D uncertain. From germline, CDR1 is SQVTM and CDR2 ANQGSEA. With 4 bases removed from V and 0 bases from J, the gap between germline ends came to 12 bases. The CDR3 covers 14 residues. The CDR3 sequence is CSVALQYLNTEAFF. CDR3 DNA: TGCAGCGTTGCTTTACAATATTTGAACACTGAAGCTTTCTTT.

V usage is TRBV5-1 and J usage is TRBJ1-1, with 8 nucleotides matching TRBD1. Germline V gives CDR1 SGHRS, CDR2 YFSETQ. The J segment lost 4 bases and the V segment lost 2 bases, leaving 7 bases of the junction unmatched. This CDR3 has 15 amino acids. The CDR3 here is CASSFLGQGGTEAFF. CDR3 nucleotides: TGCGCCAGCAGCTTCCTCGGACAGGGAGGCACTGAAGCTTTCTTT.

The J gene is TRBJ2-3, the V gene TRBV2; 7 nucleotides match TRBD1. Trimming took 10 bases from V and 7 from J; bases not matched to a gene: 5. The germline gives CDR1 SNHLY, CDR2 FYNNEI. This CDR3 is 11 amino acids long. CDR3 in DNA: TGTGCCACCCGACAGGGCCATACGCAGTATTTT. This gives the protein CATRQGHTQYF.

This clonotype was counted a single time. CDR3 sequence reads: CSAFNSDSISGANVLTF. As DNA, the CDR3 is TGCAGTGCTTTTAACAGCGATTCTATTTCTGGGGCCAACGTCCTGACTTTC. The rearrangement uses TRBV20-1 and TRBJ2-6; no clear D. Germline values: CDR1 DFQATT, CDR2 SNEGSKA (reference sequence). Trimming took off 5 bases at V and 1 base at J, with 18 bases between the two ends. The CDR3 has 17 residues.

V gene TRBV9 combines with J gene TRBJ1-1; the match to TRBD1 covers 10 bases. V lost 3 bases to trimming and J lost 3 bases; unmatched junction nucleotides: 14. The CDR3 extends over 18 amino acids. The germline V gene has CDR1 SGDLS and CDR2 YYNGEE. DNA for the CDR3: TGTGCCAGCAGCGCTCAACTGCCGGGACAGGGGACGGACACTGAAGCTTTCTTT. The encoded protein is CASSAQLPGQGTDTEAFF.

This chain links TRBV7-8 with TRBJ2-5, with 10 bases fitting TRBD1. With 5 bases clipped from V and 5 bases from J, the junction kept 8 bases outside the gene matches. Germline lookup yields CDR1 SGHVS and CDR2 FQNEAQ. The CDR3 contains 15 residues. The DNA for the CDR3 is TGTGCCAGCAGCCCAGGGACAGGGGCCCCGGAGACCCAGTACTTC. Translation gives CASSPGTGAPETQYF.

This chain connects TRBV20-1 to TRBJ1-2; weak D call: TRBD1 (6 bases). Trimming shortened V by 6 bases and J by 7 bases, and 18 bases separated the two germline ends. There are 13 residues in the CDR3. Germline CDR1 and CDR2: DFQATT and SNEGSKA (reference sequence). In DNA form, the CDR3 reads TGCAGTGCCCCCCCAGGGGCTGGGGGTGGCTACACCTTC. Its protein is CSAPPGAGGGYTF.